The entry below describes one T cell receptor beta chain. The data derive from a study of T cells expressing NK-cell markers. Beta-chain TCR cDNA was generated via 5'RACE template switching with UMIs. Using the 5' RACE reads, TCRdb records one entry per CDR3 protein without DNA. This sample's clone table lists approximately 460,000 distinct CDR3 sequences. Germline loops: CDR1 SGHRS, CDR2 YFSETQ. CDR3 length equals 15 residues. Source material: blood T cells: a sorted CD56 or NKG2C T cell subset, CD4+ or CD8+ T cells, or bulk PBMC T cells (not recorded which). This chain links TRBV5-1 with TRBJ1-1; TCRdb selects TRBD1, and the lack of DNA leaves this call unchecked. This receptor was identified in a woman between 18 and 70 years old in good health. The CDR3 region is CASAGGHRPNTEAFF.